A selection of T cell receptor beta chains follows, all from one sample in a study of monozygotic twins with inflammatory bowel disease. TCRdb re-called the 5' RACE reads and gives one entry per CDR3 protein, without DNA. The sample table sets out fewer than 550,000 distinct CDR3 sequences. Input material: blood. Every receptor here comes from a human donor with ulcerative colitis or Crohn's disease, or a healthy co-twin of an affected twin (not recorded which). CDR3s include the opening cysteine and the closing phenylalanine or tryptophan.

CDR3 length	V gene	J gene	CDR3 protein
15	TRBV5-6	TRBJ1-2	CASSLGKGTNYGYTF
16	TRBV15	TRBJ2-3	CATSRALPLSTDTQYF
15	TRBV11-2	TRBJ1-1	CASSFLDRRNTEAFF
15	TRBV14	TRBJ2-1	CASSFDRGVNNEQFF
14	TRBV14	TRBJ2-1	CASSQAGPRIAQFF
13	TRBV6-6	TRBJ1-1	CASTPDGNTEAFF
17	TRBV5-1	TRBJ2-2	CASSLLAGGPDTGELFF
14	TRBV28	TRBJ1-1	CASSPGTEATEAFF
18	TRBV6-5	TRBJ2-3	CASSSRGLAGGLTDTQYF
15	TRBV5-1	TRBJ2-2	CASSVRDHNTGELFF
15	TRBV5-5	TRBJ2-5	CASSTGQAHPETQYF
14	TRBV11-2	TRBJ2-5	CASSTRQGRETQYF
17	TRBV7-9	TRBJ2-5	CASSLLGGPSYQETQYF
13	TRBV19	TRBJ2-5	CATRQGSSETQYF
13	TRBV7-2	TRBJ2-7	CASSQRTTYEQYF
17	TRBV23-1	TRBJ2-5	CASSQSICGKYQETQYF
16	TRBV7-2	TRBJ2-5	CASSLGWGKYQETQYF
14	TRBV2	TRBJ1-5	CASSEGAANQPQHF
15	TRBV18	TRBJ2-5	CASSPVGGRQETQYF
15	TRBV18	TRBJ2-3	CASSQTNSRENTQYF
20	TRBV29-1	TRBJ2-1	CSVEDLLSSMGTRVYNEQFF
15	TRBV11-1	TRBJ1-2	CASSLAAAGNYGYTF
14	TRBV6-6	TRBJ2-1	CASRGPPTNNEQFF
15	TRBV7-6	TRBJ2-7	CASSYTSGGFYEQYF
18	TRBV6-5	TRBJ2-1	CASSYLPGGRSSYNEQFF
16	TRBV3-1	TRBJ1-6	CASSQDGGTDFSPLHF
15	TRBV7-2	TRBJ2-7	CASSFGTSRVYEQYF
16	TRBV5-5	TRBJ2-6	CASSPGQVSGANVLTF
14	TRBV19	TRBJ2-1	CASSIGLNENEQFF
12	TRBV6-2/TRBV6-3	TRBJ1-1	CASSSDFTEAFF
15	TRBV7-9	TRBJ2-2	CASSLAGLLVGELFF